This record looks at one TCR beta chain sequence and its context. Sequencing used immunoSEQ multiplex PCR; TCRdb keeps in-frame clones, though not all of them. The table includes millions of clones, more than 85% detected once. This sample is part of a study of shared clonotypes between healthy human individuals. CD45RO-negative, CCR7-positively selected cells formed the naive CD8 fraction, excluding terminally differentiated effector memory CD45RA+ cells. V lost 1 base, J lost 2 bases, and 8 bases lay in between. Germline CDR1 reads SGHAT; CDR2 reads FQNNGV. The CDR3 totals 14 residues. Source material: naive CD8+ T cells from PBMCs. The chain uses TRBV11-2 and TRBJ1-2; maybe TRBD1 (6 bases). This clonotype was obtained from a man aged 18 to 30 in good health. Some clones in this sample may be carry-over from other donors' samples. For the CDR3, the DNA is TGTGCCAGCAGCTTAGGGGGGCGCAACTATGGCTACACCTTC. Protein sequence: CASSLGGRNYGYTF. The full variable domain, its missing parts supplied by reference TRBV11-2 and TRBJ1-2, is EAGVAQSPRYKIIEKRQSVAFWCNPISGHATLYWYQQILGQGPKLLIQFQNNGVVDDSQLPKDRFSAERLKGVDSTLKIQPAKLEDSAVYLCASSLGGRNYGYTFGSGTRLTVV.